This T cell receptor beta chain was recorded in a study of blood T cell repertoires in COVID-19. Measured with immunoSEQ multiplex PCR; TCRdb has only the in-frame clones, and not every one. The repertoire holds a few hundred thousand clones, roughly 86% seen once, with less than 3% in the top ten. Trimming cost V 6 bases and J 4 bases; bases outside gene matches: 4. This CDR3 has 12 amino acids. From germline, CDR1 is SQVTM and CDR2 ANQGSEA. The genes are TRBV29-1 and TRBJ1-1; 8 positions agree with TRBD1. The sequence came from a woman aged 45-65 years who had been exposed to COVID-19. The specimen sequenced was PBMCs or T cells enriched from blood (not recorded which). The CDR3 sequence is CSVGQGGTEAFF. CDR3 sequence (DNA): TGCAGCGTAGGACAGGGTGGCACTGAAGCTTTCTTT.